This T cell receptor beta chain came from a study of OX40 agonist ivuxolimab in advanced cancers. In the study overall: Patients enrolled in dose escalation were diagnosed with hepatocellular carcinoma, melanoma, renal cell or head and neck cancer. Study-wide points: In CD8+ T cells, expanded clones were on average more numerous than in CD4+. Determination of antigen specificity was not performed for the expanded peripheral T cells.

Autoimmune disease history or systemic immunosuppression led to patients being barred. The protocol was immunoSEQ multiplex PCR, while the TCRdb copy is restricted to in-frame clones and leaves out a portion. The sample holds 90,000 to 150,000 clones, roughly nine tenths seen once. The V and J ends lost 7 bases and 3 bases respectively, with 16 bases between them. From germline, CDR1 is SEHNR and CDR2 FQNEAQ (reference sequence). The CDR3 is 15 amino acids. Points on this clone: As yet, its antigen is unknown.

The V call is TRBV7-9, the J call TRBJ1-5; D is ambiguous. Sequenced material: CD4+ or CD8+ T cells sorted from blood, taken in a trial of the OX40 agonist ivuxolimab. This clonotype originated in an adult with an advanced solid tumor such as melanoma, head and neck, liver or kidney cancer. The CDR3 coding sequence is TGTGCCAGCACGCCCTTAGGGCCGATCAATCAGCCCCAGCATTTT. This sequence encodes CASTPLGPINQPQHF.